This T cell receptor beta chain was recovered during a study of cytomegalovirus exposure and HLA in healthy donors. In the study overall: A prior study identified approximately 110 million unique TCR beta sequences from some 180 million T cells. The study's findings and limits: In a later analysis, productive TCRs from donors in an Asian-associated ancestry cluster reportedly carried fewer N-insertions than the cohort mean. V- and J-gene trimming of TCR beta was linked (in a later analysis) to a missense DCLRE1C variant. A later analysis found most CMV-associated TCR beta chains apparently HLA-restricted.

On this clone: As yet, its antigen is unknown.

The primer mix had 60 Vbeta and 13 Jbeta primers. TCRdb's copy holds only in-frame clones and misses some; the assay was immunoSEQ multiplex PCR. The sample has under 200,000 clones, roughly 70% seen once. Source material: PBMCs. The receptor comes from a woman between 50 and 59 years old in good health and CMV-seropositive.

The CDR3 bases are TGTGCCAGCAGCCGAGGACAGGGGTTGACCCAGTACTTC. It is translated as CASSRGQGLTQYF. The chain joins TRBV6-5 to TRBJ2-5, with TRBD1 matching 9 bases. The CDR3 totals 13 residues. The trim removed 6 bases at V and 7 bases at J, leaving 6 bases unmatched. Looked up from germline, CDR1 is MNHEY and CDR2 is SVGAGI.